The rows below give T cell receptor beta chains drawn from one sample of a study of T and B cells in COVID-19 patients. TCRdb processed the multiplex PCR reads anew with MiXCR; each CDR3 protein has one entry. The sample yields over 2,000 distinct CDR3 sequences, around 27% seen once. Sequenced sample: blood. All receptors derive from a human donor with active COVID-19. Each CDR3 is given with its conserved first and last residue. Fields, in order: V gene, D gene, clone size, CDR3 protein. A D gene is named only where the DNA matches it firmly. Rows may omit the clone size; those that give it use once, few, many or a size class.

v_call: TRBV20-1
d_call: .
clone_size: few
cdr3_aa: CSASDVGMQFF

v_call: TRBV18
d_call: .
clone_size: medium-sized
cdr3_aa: CASSPDYTGELFF

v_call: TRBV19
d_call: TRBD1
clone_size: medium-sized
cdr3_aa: CASREGAVNTEAFF

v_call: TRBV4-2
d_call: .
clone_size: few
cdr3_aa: CASSQDIDGDEQFF

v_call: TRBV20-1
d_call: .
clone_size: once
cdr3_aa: CSARMGDTQYF

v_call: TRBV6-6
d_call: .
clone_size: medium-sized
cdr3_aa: CASSYSGSSNQPQHF

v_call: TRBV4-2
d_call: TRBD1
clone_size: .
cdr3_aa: CASSQEDRGTYGYTF

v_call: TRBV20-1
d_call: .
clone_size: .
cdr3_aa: CSARVRALNYGYTF

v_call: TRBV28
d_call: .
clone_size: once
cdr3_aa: CASSPRLKNTEAFF

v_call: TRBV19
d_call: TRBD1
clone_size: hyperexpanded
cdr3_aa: CASSRQGRTDTQYF

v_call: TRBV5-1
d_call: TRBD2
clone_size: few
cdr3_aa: CASSLGSTSGTSDTQYF

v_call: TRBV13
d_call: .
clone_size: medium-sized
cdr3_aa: CASSQGRRLEEQYF

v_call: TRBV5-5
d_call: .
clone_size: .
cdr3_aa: CASSLEGGRTQETQYF

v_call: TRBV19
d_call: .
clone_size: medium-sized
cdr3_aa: CASSIQGNNSPLHF

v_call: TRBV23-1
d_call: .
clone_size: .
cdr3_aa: CASSQSLGCTEAYF

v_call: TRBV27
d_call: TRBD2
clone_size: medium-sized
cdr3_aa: CASSFSSGGTDTQYF

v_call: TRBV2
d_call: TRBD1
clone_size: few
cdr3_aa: CASSGTGHPGELFF

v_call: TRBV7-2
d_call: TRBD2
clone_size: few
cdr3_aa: CASSLELAGGRKEQFF

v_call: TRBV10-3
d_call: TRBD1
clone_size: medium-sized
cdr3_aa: CAISEKGQGYEQYF

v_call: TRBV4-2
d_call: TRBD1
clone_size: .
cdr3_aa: CASSPTGGRDGYTF

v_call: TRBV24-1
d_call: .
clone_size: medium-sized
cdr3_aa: CATSESRAGGELFF

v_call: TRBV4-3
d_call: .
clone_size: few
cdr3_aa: CASSHTADPGAEAFF

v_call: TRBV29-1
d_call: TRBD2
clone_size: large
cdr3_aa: CSVELAGAVEQFF

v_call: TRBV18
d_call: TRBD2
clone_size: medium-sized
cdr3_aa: CASSPQTSGSQETQYF

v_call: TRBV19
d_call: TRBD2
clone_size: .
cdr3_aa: CASSIGGLAGGPRQETQYF

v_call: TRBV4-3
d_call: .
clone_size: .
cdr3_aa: CASSYTALNNEQFF

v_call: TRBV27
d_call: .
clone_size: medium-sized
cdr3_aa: CASSRRMEVNTEAFF

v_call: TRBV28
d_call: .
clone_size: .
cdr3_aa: CASSFGGTSGANVLTF

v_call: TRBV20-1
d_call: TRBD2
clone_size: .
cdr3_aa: CSARGGGETQYF

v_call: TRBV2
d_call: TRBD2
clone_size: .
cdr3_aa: CASTFGTSGTTGELFF

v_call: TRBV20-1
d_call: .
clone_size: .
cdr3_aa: CSARTGVGGNQPQHF

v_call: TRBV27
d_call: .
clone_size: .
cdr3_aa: CASSREGSNGYTF

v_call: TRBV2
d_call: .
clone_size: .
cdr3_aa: CASSRDQTVAGYGYTF